Sequencing of this T cell receptor (beta chain) was carried out in a study of blood T cell repertoires in COVID-19. The wider study: COVID-19 samples, acute and convalescent, were from the United States, Italy and Spain. T cells, B-cell-depleted T cells, or PBMCs provided the cDNA or gDNA that served as material.

This clone turned up a few times. Original methodology: Nucleated cell number was recorded as an estimate derived from reference gene primer amplification. TCRdb keeps only in-frame clones here, not all; method: immunoSEQ multiplex PCR. V, J and clone size were drawn from that table, and D and trimming were deduced from the DNA. The top ten hold about 28% of the sample, which has around 71,000 clones, about four fifths seen once. The clonotype comes from a man aged 65 to 79 with acute or convalescent COVID-19. Sequenced sample: peripheral blood.

The CDR3 DNA sequence: TGTGCCAGCAGACCAGGGACATTGGCGAACACTGAAGCTTTCTTT. The encoded protein is CASRPGTLANTEAFF. The genes are TRBV6-5 and TRBJ1-1, with a tentative D call TRBD1 (6 bases). The V gene's germline CDR1 is MNHEY and CDR2 SVGAGI. The ends were cut back, 6 bases at V and 1 base at J, with 15 bases in the middle. The CDR3 covers 15 residues.